This TCR beta chain was profiled in a study of shared clonotypes between healthy human individuals. Broader study findings: Several donors showed sharing of around 5% of naive CD4 clonotypes.

The CDR3 is made up of 17 amino acids. The germline gives CDR1 KGHSH, CDR2 LQKENI. V shed 0 bases and J 2 bases; nucleotides not matched to a gene: 7. Study processing details: From ImmunoSEQ came sequences covering only the junction and carrying no quality scores, so filtering differed. The method was immunoSEQ multiplex PCR; TCRdb's version includes in-frame clones alone and lacks a portion of them. The DNA gave D and trimming, while V, J and clone size come from that table. This sample has a few million clones; around 90% occur once, and the top ten carry over 0.12%. As for this clone: The antigen is not known.

This receptor was identified in a man aged 18 to 30 in good health. The rearrangement links TRBV18 to TRBJ2-1, with 7 positions matching TRBD1. The sequenced sample was naive CD4+ T cells sorted from blood. Subset defined: CD45RA+ positively selected. The CDR3 region has the DNA TGTGCCAGCTCACCACCAGTGAGGGGGCAAACCTACAATGAGCAGTTCTTC. This sequence encodes CASSPPVRGQTYNEQFF.